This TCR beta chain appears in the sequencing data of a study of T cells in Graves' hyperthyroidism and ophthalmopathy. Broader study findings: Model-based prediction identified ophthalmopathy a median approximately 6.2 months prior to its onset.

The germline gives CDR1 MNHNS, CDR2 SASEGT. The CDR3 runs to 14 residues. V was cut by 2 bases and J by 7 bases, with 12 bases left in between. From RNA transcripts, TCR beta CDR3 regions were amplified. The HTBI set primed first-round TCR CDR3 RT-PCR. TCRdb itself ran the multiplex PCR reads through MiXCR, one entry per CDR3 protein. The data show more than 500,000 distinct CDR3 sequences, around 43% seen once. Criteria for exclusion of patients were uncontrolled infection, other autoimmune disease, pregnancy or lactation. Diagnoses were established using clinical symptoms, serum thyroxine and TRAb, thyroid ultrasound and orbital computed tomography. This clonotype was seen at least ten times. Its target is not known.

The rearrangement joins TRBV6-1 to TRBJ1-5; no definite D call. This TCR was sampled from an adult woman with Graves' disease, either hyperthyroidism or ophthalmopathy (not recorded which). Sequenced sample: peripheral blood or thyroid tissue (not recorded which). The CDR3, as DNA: TGTGCCAGCAGTGAAACCGGTATGGTGCAGCCCCAGCATTTT. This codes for CASSETGMVQPQHF.